Following are 8 T cell receptor beta chains from one sample sequenced in a study of cytomegalovirus exposure and HLA in healthy donors (dated by TCRdb to about 2017). Library prep was done by the immunoSEQ multiplex PCR assay. For the multiplex PCR, a mixture combining 60 forward primers for TCR Vbeta segments and 13 reverse primers for TCR Jbeta segments was used. Sourced from immuneACCESS, this table was stored by TCRdb with only in-frame sequences that have V and J called. A share of the clones is absent; for the studies checked, an unresolved V gene accounts for under half, and the remainder has no known explanation. The sample has approximately 200,000 clones on record, 82% of them singletons. Roughly 0.098% of the sample is in the top ten clones. Material: PBMCs. All receptors derive from a boy between 2 and 10 years old in good health and CMV-seronegative.

This clone was recorded only once. The J gene is TRBJ1-2, the V gene TRBV18; the D is unclear. The germline gives CDR1 KGHSH, CDR2 LQKENI. V was shortened by 2 bases and J by 2 bases, with 12 bases between the two germline ends. CDR3 length: 15 amino acids. The CDR3 coding sequence is TGTGCCAGCTCACCAGGGTATCAGGAAAACTATGGCTACACCTTC. Protein product: CASSPGYQENYGYTF.

Note on this clone: Other DNA sequences within the sample encode an identical CDR3. V and J are TRBV5-4 and TRBJ1-6; 7 nucleotides agree with TRBD1. V trimming: 0 bases; J trimming: 6 bases; junction bases outside the gene matches: 0. Germline loops: CDR1 SGHNT, CDR2 YYREEE (reference sequence). This CDR3 is built from 14 residues. The DNA for the CDR3 is TGTGCCAGCAGCTTGGACAGGGGTAATTCACCCCTCCACTTT. Its protein product is CASSLDRGNSPLHF.

This clone has just a few counts. This chain connects TRBV7-3 to TRBJ2-1; 14 bases match TRBD2. Trimming cost V 4 bases and J 10 bases; bases outside gene matches: 9. CDR3 length equals 16 residues. The V gene's germline CDR1 is SGHTA and CDR2 FQGTGA. The CDR3 coding sequence is TGTGCCAGCAGCTCGGGACTAGCGGGGGCCCGGGGGGAGCAGTTCTTC. Translated: CASSSGLAGARGEQFF.

The genes are TRBV6-6 and TRBJ2-7; TRBD1 matches 8 bases. The CDR3 is 13 residues long. Germline V gene data show CDR1 as MNHNY and CDR2 as SVGAGI (reference sequence). After removal of 5 bases from V and 3 bases from J, the junction contained 3 bases not matched to a gene. The DNA of the CDR3 is TGTGCCAGCAGTCACGGACAGGGCTACGAGCAGTACTTC. Translating it yields CASSHGQGYEQYF.

The rearrangement links TRBV27 to TRBJ2-1; D call uncertain. Per the germline V gene, CDR1 is MNHEY and CDR2 is SMNVEV (reference sequence). V was clipped by 2 bases and J by 7 bases, with 6 bases between them. CDR3 length equals 12 residues. CDR3 in amino acids: CASSLIGNEQFF. CDR3 DNA: TGTGCCAGCAGTTTAATCGGGAATGAGCAGTTCTTC.

The rearrangement joins TRBV7-2 to TRBJ1-2; D gene uncertain. V was clipped by 6 bases and J by 4 bases, with 9 bases between them. Looked up from germline, CDR1 is SGHTA and CDR2 is FQGNSA. This CDR3 is built from 12 residues. The CDR3 nucleotides are TGTGCCAGCAGGGGCCAGACCTATGGCTACACCTTC. It translates to CASRGQTYGYTF. Full variable domain (remainder filled in from reference TRBV7-2 and TRBJ1-2): GAGVSQSPSNKVTEKGKDVELRCDPISGHTALYWYRQSLGQGLEFLIYFQGNSAPDKSGLPSDRFSAERTGGSVSTLTIQRTQQEDSAVYLCASRGQTYGYTFGSGTRLTVV.

In this sample, this clone turned up a few times. This sequence joins TRBV19 and TRBJ2-2; perhaps TRBD1 as D (6 bases). Per germline, CDR1 LNHDA and CDR2 SQIVND (reference sequence). Trimming removed 7 bases at V and 5 bases at J, with 11 bases between. The CDR3 is 13 residues long. The CDR3 DNA reads TGTGCCAGTATCAGGACAGTAACCGGGGAGCTGTTTTTT. This gives the protein CASIRTVTGELFF. Variable domain in full (rest from reference TRBV19 and TRBJ2-2): DGGITQSPKYLFRKEGQNVTLSCEQNLNHDAMYWYRQDPGQGLRLIYYSQIVNDFQKGDIAEGYSVSREKKESFPLTVTSAQKNPTAFYLCASIRTVTGELFFGEGSRLTVL.

This clone was detected only a few times. In this CDR3 the conserved last residue, phenylalanine or tryptophan, is missing, so a read error is likely. Because the CDR3's place on the DNA is in doubt, the DNA is left out and the CDR3 is given as listed by TCRdb. This rearrangement joins TRBV18 to TRBJ1-2; TRBD1 was called by the table and not checked on the DNA. The CDR3 totals 14 residues, both ends included. CDR1 and CDR2 (germline): KGHSH, LQKENI. This chain's CDR3 is CASSPLNSLFPPSI.